What follows is one T cell receptor beta chain and its context. This clonotype was picked up many times. Its antigen remains undetermined. Per-base qualities were not stored, and no clone one base away is much larger. Systemically healthy Caucasian individuals from Russia, some 36 in total and aged roughly 6 to 95 years, were included as donors. Each donor gave 8.5 to 10 milliliters of peripheral blood, collected into EDTA-treated Vacutainer tubes. Ficoll-Paque density-gradient centrifugation was used to isolate PBMCs, with at least 7 million obtained per sample. Total RNA, at least 6 micrograms per sample, was extracted from PBMCs with Trizol reagent. For every donor, flow cytometry on a PBMC aliquot measured the percentage of naive CD45RAhigh/CD27high T cells. The data stem from a study of blood T cells in healthy people across ages (dated by TCRdb to the mid-2010s). Notes on the research overall: In model experiments, template switching captured about one uniquely barcoded TCR beta cDNA molecule for every two T cells. Using deep sequencing normalized with unique cDNA molecular identifiers, the study measured how TCR beta repertoire diversity changes with age. The donors were divided into four age groups: young (average around 15 years), middle-aged (about 41), aged (approximately 59) and long-lived (82). To avoid experimental bias, donors of different ages were randomly spread across the sequencing lanes. The study analyzed two additional independent replicas of 1 million unique cDNA reads from the same blood draw for two donors, one aged 18 to 30 and one aged 80 or older. Findings and caveats that apply to the study as a whole: Since profiling was done on bulk unsorted PBMCs, naive and antigen-experienced compartments could not be conclusively compared. Observed TCR beta diversity per million T cells fell roughly linearly with age, and a significant reduction was already apparent by age roughly 40. Total diversity estimates from one million sequenced T cells were considered lower bounds and underestimates. There was a strong correlation between observed TCR beta diversity and the percentage of naive T cells measured by flow cytometry. The long-lived group showed more naive CD4+ T cells, fewer expanded clones and increased TCR diversity than the aged group, suggesting age selection. Donor CMV infection status was unknown, potentially confounding age-related changes in expanded clonotypes.

Library creation used 5' RACE. A second PCR of about 7 to 12 cycles was run with a J-beta primer mix and a sample-barcoded 5' primer. Each TCR beta cDNA molecule received a unique molecular identifier from a template-switch 5' adaptor carrying 12 random nucleotides. Each sample yielded at least 2.5 million CDR3-containing paired-end reads. First-strand cDNA synthesis was performed from all RNA using the Mint cDNA synthesis kit, with priming by a TRBC-specific oligonucleotide. All cDNA was treated with uracil-DNA glycosylase and then went through a first 18-cycle PCR with the universal primers M1SS and BC2_uni_R. Per the authors' processing: For normalization, 1 million high-quality reads were randomly selected from each sample, with every read carrying a distinct molecular identifier. Instead of being binned into consensus sequences, reads that shared molecular identifiers were thrown out. MiTCR, with a Q25 quality threshold and the strictest error-elimination algorithm, was used for CDR3 identification, clonotype clustering and error correction. A nonparametric unseen species model with Euler transformation was used to estimate a lower bound on total TCR beta diversity. TCRdb reprocessing: public reads trimmed at Q25 with fastp, clones called with MiXCR, in-frame beta chains kept. CDR3 protein sequences are deduplicated, and each keeps its most common genes and DNA. TCRdb's processing, not the authors', yielded these V and J calls. The sample contains 1.5 million to 2 million distinct CDR3 sequences, 35% to 50% of them found a single time. Of the sample, roughly 23% is held by the ten largest clones.

Input material: blood. This sequence was found in a human donor in good health.

The DNA sequence follows: TGTGCCAGCAGCTTAACGTTATTAGCTTCATCGTTAGATACGCAGTATTTT. It is translated as CASSLTLLASSLDTQYF. Rearrangement joined TRBV7-3 to TRBJ2-3, with the D gene too uncertain to name. The germline V gene gives CDR1 as SGHTA and CDR2 as FQGTGA. V sheds 0 bases and J sheds 5 bases, leaving 18 bases between their ends. The CDR3 runs 17 residues from the cysteine to the phenylalanine. This entry keeps only the CDR3 DNA: 51 bases, framed from base 1.